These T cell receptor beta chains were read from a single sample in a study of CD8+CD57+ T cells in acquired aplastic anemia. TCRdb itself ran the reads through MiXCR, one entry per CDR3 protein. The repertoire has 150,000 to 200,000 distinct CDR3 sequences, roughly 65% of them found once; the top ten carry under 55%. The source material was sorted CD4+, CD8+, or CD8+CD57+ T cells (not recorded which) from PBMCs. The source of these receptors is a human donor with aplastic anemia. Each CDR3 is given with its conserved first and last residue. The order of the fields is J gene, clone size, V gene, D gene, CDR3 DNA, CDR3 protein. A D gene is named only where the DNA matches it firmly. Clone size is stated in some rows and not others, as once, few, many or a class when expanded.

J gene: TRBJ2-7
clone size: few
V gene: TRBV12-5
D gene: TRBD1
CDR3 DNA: TGTGCTAGTGGTTTGGTCGGGACAGGGGAAGTCGAGCAGTACTTC
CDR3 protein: CASGLVGTGEVEQYF

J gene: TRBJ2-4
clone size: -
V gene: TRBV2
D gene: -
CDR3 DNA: TGTGCCAGCAGTGGGTCCGCTCGCAGGGCCTCGGGAAAAAACATTCAGTACTTC
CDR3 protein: CASSGSARRASGKNIQYF

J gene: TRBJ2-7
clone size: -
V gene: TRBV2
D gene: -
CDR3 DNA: TGTGCCAGCAGTGCGGACAGAACCTACGAGCAGTACTTC
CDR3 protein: CASSADRTYEQYF

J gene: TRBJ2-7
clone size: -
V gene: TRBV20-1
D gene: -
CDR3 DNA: TGCAGTGCTAGAGCGGGGGCCAGGGACGAGCAGTACTTC
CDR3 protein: CSARAGARDEQYF

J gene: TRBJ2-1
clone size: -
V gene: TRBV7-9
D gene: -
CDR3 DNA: TGTGCCAGCAGCTTAGGCAGGACCAGCCTCAATGAGCAGTTCTTC
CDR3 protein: CASSLGRTSLNEQFF

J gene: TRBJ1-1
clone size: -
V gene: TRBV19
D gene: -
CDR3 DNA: TGTGCCAGTAGTATTCAGGGTCCGAGCGGTGAAGCTTTCTTT
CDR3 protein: CASSIQGPSGEAFF

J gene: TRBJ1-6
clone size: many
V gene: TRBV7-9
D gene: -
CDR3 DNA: TGTGCCAGCAGCTTAGGACAGAACAATAATTCACCCCTCCACTTT
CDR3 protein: CASSLGQNNNSPLHF

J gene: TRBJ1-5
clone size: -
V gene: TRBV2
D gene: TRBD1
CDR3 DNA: TGTGCCAGCACCCTGGACAGGGCGGGCAATCAGCCCCAGCATTTT
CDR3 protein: CASTLDRAGNQPQHF

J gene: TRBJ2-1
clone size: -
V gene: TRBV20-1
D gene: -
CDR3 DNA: TGCAGTGCGACGCCACAGGGTACGCAGTTCTTC
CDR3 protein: CSATPQGTQFF

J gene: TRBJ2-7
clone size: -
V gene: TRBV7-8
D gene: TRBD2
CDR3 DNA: TGTGCCAGCAGCTTACTGGCCCTAGCGGGGGTGGAGCAGTACTTC
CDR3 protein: CASSLLALAGVEQYF

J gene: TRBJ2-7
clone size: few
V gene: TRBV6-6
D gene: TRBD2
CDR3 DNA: TGTGCCAGTAAGTGGACTAGCGGCACCTACGAGCAGTACTTC
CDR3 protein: CASKWTSGTYEQYF

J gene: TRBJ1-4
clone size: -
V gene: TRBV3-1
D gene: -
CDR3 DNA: TGTGCCAGCAGCCAAGTCCCCGGGACCATGCAGGGAAAACTGTTTTTT
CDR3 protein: CASSQVPGTMQGKLFF

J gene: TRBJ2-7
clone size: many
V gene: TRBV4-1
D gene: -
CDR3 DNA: TGCGCCAGCAGCCGTTCAGAGTCCTACGAGCAGTACTTC
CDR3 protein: CASSRSESYEQYF

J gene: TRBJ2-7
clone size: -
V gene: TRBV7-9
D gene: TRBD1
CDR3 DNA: TGTGCCAGCAGCAGGGGGACAGAGCGCTACGAGCAGTACTTC
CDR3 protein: CASSRGTERYEQYF

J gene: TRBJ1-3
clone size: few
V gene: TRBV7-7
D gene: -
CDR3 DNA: TGTGCTAGCAGCCCAGGGACTGGAAACACCATATATTTT
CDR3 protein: CASSPGTGNTIYF

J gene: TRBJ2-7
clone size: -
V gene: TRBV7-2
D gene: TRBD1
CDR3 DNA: TGTGCCAGCAGCTTTGACAGGGGTAGCGAGCAGTACTTC
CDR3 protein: CASSFDRGSEQYF

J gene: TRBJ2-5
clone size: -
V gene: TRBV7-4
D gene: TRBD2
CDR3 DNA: TGTGCCAGCAGCTTAGAACGGGCTAGCGGGGGGGCGGGAAAGACCCAGTACTTC
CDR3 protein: CASSLERASGGAGKTQYF

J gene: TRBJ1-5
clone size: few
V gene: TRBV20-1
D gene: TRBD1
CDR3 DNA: TGCAGTGCTACTCCAGGGGGTAGCAATCAGCCCCAGCATTTT
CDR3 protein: CSATPGGSNQPQHF

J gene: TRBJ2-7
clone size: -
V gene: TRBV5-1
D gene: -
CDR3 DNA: TGCGCCAGCAGCTTGGCGGGTCAGGGACGGTACGAGCAGTACTTC
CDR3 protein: CASSLAGQGRYEQYF

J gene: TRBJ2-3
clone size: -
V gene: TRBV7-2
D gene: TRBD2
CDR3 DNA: TGTGCCAGCAGCTTAGCGCCCCCCCTAGCGGGCACAGATACGCAGTATTTT
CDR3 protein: CASSLAPPLAGTDTQYF

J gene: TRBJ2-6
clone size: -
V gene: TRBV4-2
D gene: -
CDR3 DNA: TGTGCCAGCAGGGAAAGATCTGGGGCCAACGTCCTGACTTTC
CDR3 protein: CASRERSGANVLTF

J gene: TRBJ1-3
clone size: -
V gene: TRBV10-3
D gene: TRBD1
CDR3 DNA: TGTGCCATCAGTGACCTGGGACAGAGCTCTGGAAACACCATATATTTT
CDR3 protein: CAISDLGQSSGNTIYF

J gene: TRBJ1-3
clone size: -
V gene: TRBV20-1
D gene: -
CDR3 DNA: TGCAGTGCCCTAGAAGGGGGCTCTGGAAACACCATATATTTT
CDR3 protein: CSALEGGSGNTIYF

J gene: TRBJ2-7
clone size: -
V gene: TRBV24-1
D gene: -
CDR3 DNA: TGTGCCACCAGTGATTTGGAAAGCTCCTACGAGCAGTACTTC
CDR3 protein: CATSDLESSYEQYF

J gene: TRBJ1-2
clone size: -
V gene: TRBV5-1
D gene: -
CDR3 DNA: TGCGCCAGCAGCTTGGGAACGGAGTGGAGCTATGGCTACACCTTC
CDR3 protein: CASSLGTEWSYGYTF

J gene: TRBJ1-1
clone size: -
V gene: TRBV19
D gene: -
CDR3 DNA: TGTGCCAGTAGTCGGGAGACCTCCACTGAAGCTTTCTTT
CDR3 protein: CASSRETSTEAFF

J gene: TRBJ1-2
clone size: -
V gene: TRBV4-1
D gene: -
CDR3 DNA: TGCGCCAGCAGCCCGCTAGACCAGGGACCCACCTTC
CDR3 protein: CASSPLDQGPTF

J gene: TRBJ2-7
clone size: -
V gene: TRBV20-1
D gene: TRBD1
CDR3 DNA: TGCAGTGCTAGTGGGACAGGAATCTACGAGCAGTACTTC
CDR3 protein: CSASGTGIYEQYF

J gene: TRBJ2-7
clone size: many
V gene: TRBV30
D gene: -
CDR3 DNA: TGTGCCTGGAGCCTTGCGGGCGGATACGAGCAGTACTTC
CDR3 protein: CAWSLAGGYEQYF

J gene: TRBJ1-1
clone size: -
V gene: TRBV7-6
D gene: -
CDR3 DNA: TGTGCCAGCAGCCCCGGCGAGGGGAACACTGAAGCTTTCTTT
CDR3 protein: CASSPGEGNTEAFF

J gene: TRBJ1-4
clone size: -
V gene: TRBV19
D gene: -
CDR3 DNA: TGTGCCAGTAGTATAGGATCTTCAACTAATGAAAAACTGTTTTTT
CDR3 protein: CASSIGSSTNEKLFF

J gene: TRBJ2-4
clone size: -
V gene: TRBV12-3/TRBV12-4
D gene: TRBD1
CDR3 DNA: TGTGCCAGCACCATAGAGGGGACAGGAAACATTCAGTACTTC
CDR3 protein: CASTIEGTGNIQYF

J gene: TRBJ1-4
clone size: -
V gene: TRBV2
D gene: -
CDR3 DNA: TGTGCCAGCAGTGAGGGGGGGAAGAATGAAAAACTGTTTTTT
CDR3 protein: CASSEGGKNEKLFF

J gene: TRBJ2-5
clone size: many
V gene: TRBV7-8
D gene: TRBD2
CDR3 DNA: TGTGCCAGCAGCCACCAACTAGCGGGGTATGGAGAGACCCAGTACTTC
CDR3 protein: CASSHQLAGYGETQYF

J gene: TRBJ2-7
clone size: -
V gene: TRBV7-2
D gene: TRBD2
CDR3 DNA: TGTGCCAGCGTCCCTAGCGGGAGTTACTCCTACGAGCAGTACTTC
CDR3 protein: CASVPSGSYSYEQYF

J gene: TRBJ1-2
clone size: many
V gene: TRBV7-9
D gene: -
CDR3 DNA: TGTGCCAGCAGCTTAGCAAACGGCCTCTATGGCTACACCTTC
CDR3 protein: CASSLANGLYGYTF

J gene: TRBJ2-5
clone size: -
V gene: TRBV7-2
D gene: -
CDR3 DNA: TGTGCCAGCAGCTTCGGTAGGGTCGAGACCCAGTACTTC
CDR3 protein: CASSFGRVETQYF

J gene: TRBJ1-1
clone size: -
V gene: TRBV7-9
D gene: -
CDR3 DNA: TGTGCCAGCAGCTTACCGGGGACCGATGAAGCTTTCTTT
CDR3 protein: CASSLPGTDEAFF

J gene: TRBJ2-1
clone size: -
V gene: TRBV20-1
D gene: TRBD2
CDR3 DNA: TGCAGTGCTAGGAAGCTAGCGGGGAATGAGCAGTTCTTC
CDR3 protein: CSARKLAGNEQFF

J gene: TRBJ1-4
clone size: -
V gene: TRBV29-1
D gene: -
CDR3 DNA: TGCAGCGTTGATGTCTCCGGGGCTAATGAAAAACTGTTTTTT
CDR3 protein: CSVDVSGANEKLFF